One TCR beta chain is described in this entry. This specimen belongs to a study of blood T cell repertoires in COVID-19. Study information: Material from acute and convalescent COVID-19 was sourced from the United States, Italy and Spain. The cDNA or gDNA used as material had been derived from T cells, B-cell-depleted T cells, or PBMCs.

With 0 bases removed from V and 8 bases from J, the gap between germline ends came to 8 bases. This CDR3 is 13 amino acids long. Germline V CDR1 and CDR2: SEHNR, FQNEAQ (reference sequence). Measured with immunoSEQ multiplex PCR; TCRdb has only the in-frame clones, and not every one. Of about 250,000 clones in the sample, approximately 83% were seen once. Recruits, aged about 18 to 100 years, lived in approximately 26 US areas. The TCR sequence derives from a woman under 40 who had recovered from COVID-19. J is TRBJ2-1 and V is TRBV7-9; D is unresolved. Sequenced input: PBMCs or T cells enriched from blood (not recorded which). The CDR3 sequence is CASSLAVRDEQFF. Here the CDR3 DNA reads TGTGCCAGCAGCTTAGCCGTCCGGGATGAGCAGTTCTTC. Full variable domain (missing parts from reference TRBV7-9 and TRBJ2-1): DTGVSQNPRHKITKRGQNVTFRCDPISEHNRLYWYRQTLGQGPEFLTYFQNEAQLEKSRLLSDRFSAERPKGSFSTLEIQRTEQGDSAMYLCASSLAVRDEQFFGPGTRLTVL.